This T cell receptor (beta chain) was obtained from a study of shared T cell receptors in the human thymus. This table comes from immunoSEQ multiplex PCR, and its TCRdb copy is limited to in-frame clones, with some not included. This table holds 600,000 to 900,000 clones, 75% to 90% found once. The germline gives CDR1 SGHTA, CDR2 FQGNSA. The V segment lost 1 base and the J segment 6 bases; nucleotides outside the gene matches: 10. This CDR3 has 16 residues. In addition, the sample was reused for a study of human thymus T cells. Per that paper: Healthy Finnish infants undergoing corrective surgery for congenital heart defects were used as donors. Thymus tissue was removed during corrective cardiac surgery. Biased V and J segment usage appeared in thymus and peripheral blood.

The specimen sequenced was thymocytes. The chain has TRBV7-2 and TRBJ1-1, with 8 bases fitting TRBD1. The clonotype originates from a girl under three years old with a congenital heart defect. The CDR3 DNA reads TGTGCCAGCAGCTTAGTCCGGGCAGGGGGCGCGGCTGAAGCTTTCTTT. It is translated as CASSLVRAGGAAEAFF.